This TCR beta chain was identified during a study of T-cell reconstitution after alpha-beta-depleted transplantation in children. V was trimmed by 8 bases and J by 3 bases, leaving 11 bases between them. This CDR3 is 13 amino acids long. The germline gives CDR1 LNHDA, CDR2 SQIVND (reference sequence). The TCRbeta library was prepared with unique molecular identifiers. TCRdb called the PCR reads again in MiXCR, with one record for every CDR3 protein. The data show some 95,000 distinct CDR3 sequences, 23% seen once. Sample: PBMCs, taken before TCRalphabeta/CD19-depleted stem cell transplant. This chain joins TRBV19 and TRBJ1-5; D is uncertain. The receptor's source is a boy aged 2 to 10 with acute lymphoblastic leukemia, due to receive a stem cell transplant. The chain's CDR3 is CASSLDFNQPQHF. DNA of the CDR3: TGTGCCAGTTCCTTGGATTTCAATCAGCCCCAGCATTTT.